The present TCR beta chain was sequenced within a study of shared clonotypes between healthy human individuals. It was at deep level that the assay was run. TCRdb keeps only in-frame clones here, not all; method: immunoSEQ multiplex PCR. In the table there are around 300,000 clones, roughly 91% of which are singletons. The germline CDR1 and CDR2 sequences are SNHLY and FYNNEI. V was trimmed by 2 bases and J by 0 bases, leaving 7 bases between them. The CDR3 has 15 residues. Study-wide points: Unshared clonotypes carried lower generation probabilities than those common to all four donors. Of the naive CD4 clonotypes, roughly 5% were shared across a few donors.

Both CD45RO+ cells and CCR7-negative CD45RA+ TemRA cells were combined to make up CD8 memory. In the case of this clone: The antigen is not known.

Sequenced material: memory CD8+ T cells sorted from blood. The subset: CD45RO+ cells pooled with CCR7-negative TemRA cells. V is TRBV2 and J is TRBJ1-4; unclear D gene. The origin of this receptor is a man between 18 and 29 years old in good health. The CDR3 region has the DNA TGTGCCAGCAGTGAATGGGAAGCAACTAATGAAAAACTGTTTTTT. It yields the protein CASSEWEATNEKLFF.